This T cell receptor (beta chain) was recorded in a study of human T cells and chemical hapten exposure. Overall study context: Upper inner arm skin measuring around 2 cm by around 2 cm received 2% DPC for sensitization.

Points from the study as a whole: Alopecia in all donors means immunity may differ from healthy individuals. DPC sensitization left the count of TCRs above 1 in 1000 unchanged. Expanded TCRs clustered into significantly more large CDR3 similarity groups than controls, the analysis revealed.

Per germline, CDR1 DFQATT and CDR2 SNEGSKA (reference sequence). Trimming took off 2 bases at V and 0 bases at J, with 13 bases between the two ends. There are 15 residues in the CDR3. This clonotype turned up a few times. The antigen remains unidentified. Time point defined: patch test 3, about 24 weeks after DPC sensitization. Treatment meaning: therapeutic diphenylcyclopropenone sensitization with weekly scalp DPC. A single record per CDR3 protein comes from TCRdb applying MiXCR to the RACE reads. The profile covers about 90,000 distinct CDR3 sequences, with about a tenth appearing a single time and 0.85% to 1.2% taken by the ten largest.

V gene TRBV20-1 combines with J gene TRBJ1-1; TRBD1 is a possible D gene (5 bases). This receptor was identified in a woman aged 25 to 45 with alopecia areata. Some clones in this sample may be carry-over from other donors' samples. Source: whole blood, taken in connection with sensitization to the hapten diphenylcyclopropenone (DPC). For the CDR3, the DNA is TGCAGTGCTAGACGAACAGGCTTTATGAACACTGAAGCTTTCTTT. Protein sequence: CSARRTGFMNTEAFF.